These 8 T cell receptor beta chains originate from one sample sequenced in a study of T-cell reconstitution after alpha-beta-depleted transplantation in children. During its preparation, the TCRbeta library received unique molecular identifiers. Each CDR3 protein is one row after TCRdb ran MiXCR on the PCR reads. Of 250,000 to 300,000 distinct CDR3 sequences listed, around 9.6% are singletons. Sample: PBMCs from the stem cell graft donor, taken from the stem cell graft. These receptors originate from a human donor who donated a stem cell graft to a child with SCID.

This clonotype was observed many times. J is TRBJ2-7 and V is TRBV9; TRBD1 matches 9 bases. The ends lost 3 bases at V and 4 bases at J; junction bases unmatched: 8. Germline V gene sequence: CDR1 SGDLS, CDR2 YYNGEE. CDR3 length: 15 residues. The CDR3 region is CASSEVPGQGYEQYF. CDR3 nucleotide sequence: TGTGCCAGCAGCGAGGTCCCGGGACAGGGATACGAGCAGTACTTC.

The chain has TRBV7-9 and TRBJ2-6; D is unresolved. CDR1 and CDR2 (germline): SEHNR, FQNEAQ (reference sequence). Trimming removed 4 bases at V and 2 bases at J, with 12 bases between. This CDR3 has 16 amino acids. The CDR3 sequence is CASSSAPPTGANVLTF. The CDR3 DNA is TGTGCCAGCAGCTCGGCCCCTCCCACTGGGGCCAACGTCCTGACTTTC.

This clonotype occurred a few times. This chain connects TRBV5-1 to TRBJ2-3, with 10 bases matching TRBD2. CDR3 length equals 15 residues. The ends lost 0 bases at V and 4 bases at J; junction bases unmatched: 2. CDR1 and CDR2 (germline): SGHRS, YFSETQ. This CDR3 is CASSLAGTSADTQYF. As DNA, the CDR3 is TGCGCCAGCAGCTTGGCGGGGACTAGCGCAGATACGCAGTATTTT.

This clonotype was counted many times. This chain joins TRBV12-3 or TRBV12-4 and TRBJ1-5, with TRBD1 matching over 9 bases. J was trimmed by 5 bases and V by 3 bases; bases with no gene match: 5. The CDR3 extends over 15 amino acids. This chain's CDR3 is CASSFGTGRYQPQHF. The CDR3 DNA follows: TGTGCCAGCAGTTTTGGGACAGGGAGATATCAGCCCCAGCATTTT.

The chain employs TRBV7-3 and TRBJ1-5; D not resolved. The CDR3 contains 13 residues. Germline CDR1 reads SGHTA; CDR2 reads FQGTGA. Between the trimmed V and J ends, which lost 5 bases and 2 bases, there was a span of 7 bases. CDR3 loop: CASSMDGNQPQHF. As DNA, the CDR3 is TGTGCCAGCAGCATGGACGGCAATCAGCCCCAGCATTTT.

This clonotype appeared a few times. This chain connects TRBV12-3 or TRBV12-4 to TRBJ2-1; 7 bases align to TRBD1. The CDR3 consists of 13 residues. Trimming cost V 6 bases and J 8 bases; bases outside gene matches: 7. For the CDR3, the DNA is TGTGCCAGCAGACAGACAGGGATTCATGAGCAGTTCTTC. Translating it yields CASRQTGIHEQFF.

The V call is TRBV20-1, the J call TRBJ1-5, with D unresolved. From germline, CDR1 is DFQATT and CDR2 SNEGSKA (reference sequence). V gave up 7 bases and J gave up 4 bases, with 11 bases separating them. The CDR3 covers 12 residues. In DNA, the CDR3 is TGCAGTGTCCCAACCGCAAATCAGCCCCAGCATTTT. Translated, it gives CSVPTANQPQHF.

The chain couples TRBV19 to TRBJ2-5; 8 positions match TRBD2. Trimming at V came to 4 bases and at J to 1 base, leaving 8 bases not matched to a gene. Germline assignment: CDR1 LNHDA and CDR2 SQIVND (reference sequence). CDR3 size: 16 residues. CDR3 bases: TGTGCCAGTAGTAGTACGGGGGGGGGAGTCCAAGAGACCCAGTACTTC. It is translated as CASSSTGGGVQETQYF.